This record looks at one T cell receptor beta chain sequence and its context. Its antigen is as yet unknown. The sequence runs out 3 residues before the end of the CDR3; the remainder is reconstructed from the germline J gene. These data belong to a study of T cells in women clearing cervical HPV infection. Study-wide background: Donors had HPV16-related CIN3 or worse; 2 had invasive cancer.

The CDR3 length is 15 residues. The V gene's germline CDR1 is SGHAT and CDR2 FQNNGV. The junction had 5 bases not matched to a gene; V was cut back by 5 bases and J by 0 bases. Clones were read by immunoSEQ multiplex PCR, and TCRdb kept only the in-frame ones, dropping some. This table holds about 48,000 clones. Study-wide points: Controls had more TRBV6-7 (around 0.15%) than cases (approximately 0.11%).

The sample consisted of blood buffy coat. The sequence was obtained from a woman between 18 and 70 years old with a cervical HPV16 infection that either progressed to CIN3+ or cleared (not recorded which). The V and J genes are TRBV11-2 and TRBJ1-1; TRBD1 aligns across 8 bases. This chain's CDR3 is CASSPWTGMNTEAFF. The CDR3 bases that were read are TGTGCCAGCAGCCCCTGGACAGGGATGAACACTGAA.